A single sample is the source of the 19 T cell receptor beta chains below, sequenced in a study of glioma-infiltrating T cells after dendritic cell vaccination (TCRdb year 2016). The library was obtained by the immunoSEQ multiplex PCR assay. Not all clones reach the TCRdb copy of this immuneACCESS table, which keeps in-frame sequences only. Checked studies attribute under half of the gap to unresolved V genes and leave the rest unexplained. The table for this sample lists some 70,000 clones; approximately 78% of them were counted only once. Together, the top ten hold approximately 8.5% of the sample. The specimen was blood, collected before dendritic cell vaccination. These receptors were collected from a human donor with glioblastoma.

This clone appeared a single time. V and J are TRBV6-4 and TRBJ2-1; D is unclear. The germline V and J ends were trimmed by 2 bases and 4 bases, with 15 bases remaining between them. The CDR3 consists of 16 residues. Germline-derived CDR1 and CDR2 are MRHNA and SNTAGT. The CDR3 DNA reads TGTGCCAGCAGTGACGCTCTGGGCCTTGAGTACAATGAGCAGTTCTTC. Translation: CASSDALGLEYNEQFF.

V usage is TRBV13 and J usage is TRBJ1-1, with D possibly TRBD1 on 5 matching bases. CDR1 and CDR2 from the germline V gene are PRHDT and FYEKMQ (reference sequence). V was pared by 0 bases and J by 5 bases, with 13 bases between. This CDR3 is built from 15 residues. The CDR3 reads CASSLGWGGETEAFF. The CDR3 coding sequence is TGTGCCAGCAGCTTAGGCTGGGGGGGAGAAACTGAAGCTTTCTTT.

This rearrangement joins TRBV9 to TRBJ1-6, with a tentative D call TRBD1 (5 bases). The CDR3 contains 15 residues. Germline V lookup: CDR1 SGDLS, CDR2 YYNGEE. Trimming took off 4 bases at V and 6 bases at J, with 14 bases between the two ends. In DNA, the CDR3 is TGTGCCAGCAGCCCCGTCGTGGGGCGTAATTCACCCCTCCACTTT. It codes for CASSPVVGRNSPLHF.

The CDR3 region has the DNA TGTGCCAGTAGTATAGATTCAGGGTGGGCCGGGGAGCTGTTTTTT. Amino acid sequence: CASSIDSGWAGELFF. This chain links TRBV19 with TRBJ2-2; tentative D call: TRBD1 (5 bases). Germline V gene sequence: CDR1 LNHDA, CDR2 SQIVND (reference sequence). CDR3 length: 15 residues. The V and J ends lost 0 bases and 6 bases respectively, with 11 bases between them.

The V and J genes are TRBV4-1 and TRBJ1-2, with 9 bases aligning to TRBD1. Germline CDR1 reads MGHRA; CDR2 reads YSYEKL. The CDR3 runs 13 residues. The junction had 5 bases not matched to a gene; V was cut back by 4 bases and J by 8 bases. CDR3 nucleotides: TGCGCCAGCAGCCTCGGGACAGGGTACGGCTACACCTTC. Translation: CASSLGTGYGYTF.

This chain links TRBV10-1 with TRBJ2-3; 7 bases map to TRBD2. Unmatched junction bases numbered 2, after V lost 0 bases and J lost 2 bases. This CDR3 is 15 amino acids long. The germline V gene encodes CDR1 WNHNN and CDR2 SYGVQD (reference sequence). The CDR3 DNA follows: TGCGCCAGCAGTGAGTCCGGGGGGTACACAGATACGCAGTATTTT. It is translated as CASSESGGYTDTQYF.

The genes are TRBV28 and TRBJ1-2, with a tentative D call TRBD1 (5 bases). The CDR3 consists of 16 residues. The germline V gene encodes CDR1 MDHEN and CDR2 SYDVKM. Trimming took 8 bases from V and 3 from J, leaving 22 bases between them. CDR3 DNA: TGTGCCAGCTCCAGGAGAACAGGCCTAACAGACTATGGCTACACCTTC. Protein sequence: CASSRRTGLTDYGYTF.

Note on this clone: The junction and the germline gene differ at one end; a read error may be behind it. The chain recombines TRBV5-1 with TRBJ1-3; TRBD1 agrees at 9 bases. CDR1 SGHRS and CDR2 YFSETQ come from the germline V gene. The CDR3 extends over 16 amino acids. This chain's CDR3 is CASSLTGGGPGSTIYF. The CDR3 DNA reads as TGCGCCAGCAGCTTGACAGGGGGCGGCCCTGGAAGCACCATATATTTT.

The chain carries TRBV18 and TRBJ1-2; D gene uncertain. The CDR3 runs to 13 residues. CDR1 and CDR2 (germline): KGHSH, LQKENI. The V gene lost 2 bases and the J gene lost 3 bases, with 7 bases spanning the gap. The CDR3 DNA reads TGTGCCAGCTCACCAGCCGACTACTATGGCTACACCTTC. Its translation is CASSPADYYGYTF.

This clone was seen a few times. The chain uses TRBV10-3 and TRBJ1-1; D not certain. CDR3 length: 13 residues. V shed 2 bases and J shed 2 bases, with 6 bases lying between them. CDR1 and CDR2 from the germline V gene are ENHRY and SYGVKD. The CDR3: CAISEVKNTEAFF. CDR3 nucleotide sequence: TGTGCCATCAGTGAGGTCAAAAACACTGAAGCTTTCTTT.

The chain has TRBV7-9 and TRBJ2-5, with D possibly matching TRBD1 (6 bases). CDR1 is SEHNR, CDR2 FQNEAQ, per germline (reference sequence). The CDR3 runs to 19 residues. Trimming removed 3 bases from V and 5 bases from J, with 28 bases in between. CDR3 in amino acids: CASSLSLGGQGFFQETQYF. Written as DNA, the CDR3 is TGTGCCAGCAGCTTGTCCCTAGGCGGGCAGGGGTTTTTCCAGGAGACCCAGTACTTC.

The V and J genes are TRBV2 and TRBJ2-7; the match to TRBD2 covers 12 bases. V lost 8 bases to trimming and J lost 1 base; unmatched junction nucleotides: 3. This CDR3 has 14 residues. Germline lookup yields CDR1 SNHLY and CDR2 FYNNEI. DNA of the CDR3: TGTGCCAGCTTACTAGCGGGGGGTTCCTACGAGCAGTACTTC. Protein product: CASLLAGGSYEQYF.

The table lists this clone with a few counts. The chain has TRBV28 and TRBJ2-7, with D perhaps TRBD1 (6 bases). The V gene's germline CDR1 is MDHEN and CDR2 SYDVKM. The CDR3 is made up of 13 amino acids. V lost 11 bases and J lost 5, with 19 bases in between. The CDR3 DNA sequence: TGTGCCGCCAGAACTACCGGACAGCACGAGCAGTACTTC. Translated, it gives CAARTTGQHEQYF.

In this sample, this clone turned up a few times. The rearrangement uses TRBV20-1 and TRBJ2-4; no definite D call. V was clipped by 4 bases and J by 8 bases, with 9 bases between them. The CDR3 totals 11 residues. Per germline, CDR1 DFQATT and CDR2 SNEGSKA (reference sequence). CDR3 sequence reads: CSANGADIQYF. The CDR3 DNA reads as TGCAGTGCTAATGGTGCGGACATTCAGTACTTC.

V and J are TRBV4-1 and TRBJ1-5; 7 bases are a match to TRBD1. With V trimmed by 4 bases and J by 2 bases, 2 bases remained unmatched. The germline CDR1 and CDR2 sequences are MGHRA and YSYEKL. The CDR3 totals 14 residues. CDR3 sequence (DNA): TGCGCCAGCAGCCTTGACAGGGGCAATCAGCCCCAGCATTTT. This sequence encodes CASSLDRGNQPQHF.

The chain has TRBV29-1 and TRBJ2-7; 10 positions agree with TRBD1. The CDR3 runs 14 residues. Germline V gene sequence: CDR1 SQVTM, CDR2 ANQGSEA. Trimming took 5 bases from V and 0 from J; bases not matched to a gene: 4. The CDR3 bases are TGCAGCGTTTGGGACAGGGGAGGCTCCTACGAGCAGTACTTC. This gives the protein CSVWDRGGSYEQYF.

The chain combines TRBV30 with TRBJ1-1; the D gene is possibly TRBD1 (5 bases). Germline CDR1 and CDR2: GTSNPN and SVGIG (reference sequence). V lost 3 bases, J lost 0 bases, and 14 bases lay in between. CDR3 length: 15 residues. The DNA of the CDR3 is TGTGCCTGGAGCAGGGAGACGGGGGTGAACACTGAAGCTTTCTTT. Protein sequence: CAWSRETGVNTEAFF. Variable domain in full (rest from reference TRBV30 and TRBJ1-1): SQTIHQWPATLVQPVGSPLSLECTVEGTSNPNLYWYRQAAGRGLQLLFYSVGIGQISSEVPQNLSASRPQDRQFILSSKKLLLSDSGFYLCAWSRETGVNTEAFFGQGTRLTVV.

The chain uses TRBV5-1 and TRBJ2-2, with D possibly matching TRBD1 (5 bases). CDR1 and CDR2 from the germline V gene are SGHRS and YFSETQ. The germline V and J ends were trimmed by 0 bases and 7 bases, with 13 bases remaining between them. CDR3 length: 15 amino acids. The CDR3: CASSLGFQGSGELFF. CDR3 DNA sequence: TGCGCCAGCAGCTTGGGGTTTCAGGGAAGCGGGGAGCTGTTTTTT.

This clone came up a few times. CDR3 sequence (DNA): TGTGCCAGCAGCTTGGAAGGGAGGAGCCTTGGGGCTGGGGCCAACGTCCTGACTTTC. This translates into CASSLEGRSLGAGANVLTF. The V call is TRBV5-4, the J call TRBJ2-6, with TRBD2 as a possible D gene (6 bases). Trimming cost V 0 bases and J 2 bases, with 18 bases left between them. Germline values: CDR1 SGHNT, CDR2 YYREEE (reference sequence). The CDR3 extends over 19 amino acids.